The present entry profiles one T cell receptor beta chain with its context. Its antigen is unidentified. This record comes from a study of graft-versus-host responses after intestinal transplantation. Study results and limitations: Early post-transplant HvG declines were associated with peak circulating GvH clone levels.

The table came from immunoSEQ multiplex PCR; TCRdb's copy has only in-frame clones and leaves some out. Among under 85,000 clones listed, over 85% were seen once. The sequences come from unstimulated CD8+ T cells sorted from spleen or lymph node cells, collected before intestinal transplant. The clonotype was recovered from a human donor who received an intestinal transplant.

CDR3 sequence (DNA): TGTGCCAGTAGCCCGACCGGGACTAGCGAGTCCAATGAGCAGTTCTTC. Its translation: CASSPTGTSESNEQFF. The chain joins TRBV19 to TRBJ2-1; 10 nucleotides line up with TRBD2. The CDR3 is 16 amino acids. Germline V gives CDR1 LNHDA, CDR2 SQIVND (reference sequence). V lost 6 bases and J lost 6; bases outside the gene matches: 11.